The rows below give T cell receptor beta chains drawn from one sample of a study of T cell repertoires in cytomegalovirus infection. The antigens of these receptors remain unknown. In TCRdb, the reads were re-called with MiXCR into one record per CDR3 protein. The sample shows roughly 120,000 distinct CDR3 sequences, 25% to 35% of them seen only once. Sequencing was performed on CD8+ T cells from cultured PBMCs, taken from culture after CMV antigen stimulation. The receptors shown here come from a human donor in good health (CMV status not recorded). Some clones in this sample may be carry-over from other donors' samples. The CDR3 runs from the conserved cysteine through the conserved F or W. The order of the fields is V gene, clone size, D gene, J gene, CDR3 DNA, CDR3 protein. The D gene is left open where the match is weak. The size field is filled for only some rows; it gives once, few, many or a size class.

V: TRBV7-2; size: many; D: -; J: TRBJ1-4; DNA: TGTGCCAGCAGCTTAGCTGGCCGGAAGGAAAAACTGTTTTTT; CDR3: CASSLAGRKEKLFF
V: TRBV19; size: -; D: -; J: TRBJ2-7; DNA: TGTGCCAGTAGTCAGGACGGAATAAGCTCCTACGAGCAGTACTTC; CDR3: CASSQDGISSYEQYF
V: TRBV7-6; size: -; D: -; J: TRBJ2-7; DNA: TGTGCCAGCAGCGGTCCCGGGACACCCTACGAGCAGTACTTC; CDR3: CASSGPGTPYEQYF
V: TRBV7-9; size: -; D: -; J: TRBJ2-7; DNA: TGTGCCAGCAGCCCAAGAGGTGGTCGGTACGAGCAGTACTTC; CDR3: CASSPRGGRYEQYF
V: TRBV19; size: few; D: -; J: TRBJ2-1; DNA: TGTGCCAGTAGTATAGACGGGAACAATGAGCAGTTCTTC; CDR3: CASSIDGNNEQFF
V: TRBV27; size: -; D: TRBD1; J: TRBJ2-7; DNA: TGTGCCAGCAGTTCCCAGACAGGGCTTGTCTCCTACGAGCAGTACTTC; CDR3: CASSSQTGLVSYEQYF
V: TRBV11-2; size: -; D: -; J: TRBJ2-5; DNA: TGTGCCAGCAGCTTAGGCATGGGCCCCCAGTACTTC; CDR3: CASSLGMGPQYF
V: TRBV7-6; size: many; D: -; J: TRBJ2-7; DNA: TGTGCCAGCAGCTTAGCGGCCTATCCTACCCTAGACGAGCAGTACTTC; CDR3: CASSLAAYPTLDEQYF
V: TRBV10-3; size: few; D: TRBD1; J: TRBJ1-3; DNA: TGTGCCATCAGCCCAGGGGGACGAGGGAACACCATATATTTT; CDR3: CAISPGGRGNTIYF
V: TRBV15; size: -; D: -; J: TRBJ2-1; DNA: TGTGCCACCAGCAGAGGAACAGGGTACGTTTCGAGCTCCTACAATGTGCAGTTCTTC; CDR3: CATSRGTGYVSSSYNVQFF
V: TRBV7-9; size: -; D: -; J: TRBJ2-5; DNA: TGTGCCAGCAGCCCCGGGGGCCTGGGGGAGACCCAGTACTTC; CDR3: CASSPGGLGETQYF
V: TRBV28; size: -; D: TRBD1; J: TRBJ1-2; DNA: TGTGCCAGCAGCCATAGGACAGGCCCAGCCAGTGGTGGCTACACCTTC; CDR3: CASSHRTGPASGGYTF
V: TRBV20-1; size: once; D: -; J: TRBJ2-1; DNA: TGCAGTGTTCCCTTACTCCCCAGTTCCTACAATGAGCAGTTCTTC; CDR3: CSVPLLPSSYNEQFF
V: TRBV6-2/TRBV6-3; size: few; D: -; J: TRBJ2-2; DNA: TGTGCCAGCAGTTACGAGACAGCAGTCACCGGGGAGCTGTTTTTT; CDR3: CASSYETAVTGELFF
V: TRBV7-3; size: few; D: -; J: TRBJ2-1; DNA: TGTGCCAGCAGCTTAATAGGGGGGATGATGGATGAGCAGTTCTTC; CDR3: CASSLIGGMMDEQFF
V: TRBV7-2; size: -; D: -; J: TRBJ2-1; DNA: TGTGCCAGCAGCTTAGTTCCCGGGCAGGCGTCCTACAATGAGCAGTTCTTC; CDR3: CASSLVPGQASYNEQFF
V: TRBV7-4; size: few; D: -; J: TRBJ1-2; DNA: TGTGCCAGCAGCTTAGCCGGCAGGGCAGATACTCCTAACTATGGCTACACCTTC; CDR3: CASSLAGRADTPNYGYTF
V: TRBV7-8; size: -; D: -; J: TRBJ2-7; DNA: TGTGCCAGCAGCTTAGAGACGGTATACAACGAGCAGTACTTC; CDR3: CASSLETVYNEQYF
V: TRBV29-1; size: -; D: -; J: TRBJ1-2; DNA: TGCAGCGTTGCGGCCCCCGGAGAGGTCTACTATGGCTACACCTTC; CDR3: CSVAAPGEVYYGYTF
V: TRBV12-3/TRBV12-4; size: -; D: -; J: TRBJ1-5; DNA: TGTGCCAGCAGCCCAGAGGCAGTACTCAATCAGCCCCAGCATTTT; CDR3: CASSPEAVLNQPQHF
V: TRBV19; size: -; D: -; J: TRBJ2-1; DNA: TGTGCCAGTAGCGAAACTAACTCCCGTACCGATGAGCAGTTCTTC; CDR3: CASSETNSRTDEQFF
V: TRBV6-6; size: few; D: -; J: TRBJ2-7; DNA: TGTGCCAGCAGCGACGCGGACAGCTCCTACGAGCAGTACTTC; CDR3: CASSDADSSYEQYF
V: TRBV28; size: few; D: TRBD1; J: TRBJ1-1; DNA: TGTGCCAGCAGGGGCACGGACAGGGACAACACTGAAGCTTTCTTT; CDR3: CASRGTDRDNTEAFF
V: TRBV5-1; size: many; D: -; J: TRBJ1-6; DNA: TGCGCCAGCAGCCTCACAGGGCCAAATTCACCCCTCCACTTT; CDR3: CASSLTGPNSPLHF
V: TRBV7-2; size: many; D: -; J: TRBJ1-5; DNA: TGTGCCAGCAGCTTGTGGAAGGATCAGCCCCAGCATTTT; CDR3: CASSLWKDQPQHF
V: TRBV5-4; size: -; D: -; J: TRBJ2-3; DNA: TGTGCCACCGCATATACAGATACGCAGTATTTT; CDR3: CATAYTDTQYF
V: TRBV7-9; size: many; D: -; J: TRBJ2-3; DNA: TGTGCCAGCAGCCGTTGGAGGGGGCCCCCCACAGATACGCAGTATTTT; CDR3: CASSRWRGPPTDTQYF
V: TRBV11-2; size: many; D: -; J: TRBJ1-2; DNA: TGTGCCAGCAGCTTAGATCCCGGGCAGGGACGCAACTATGGCTACACCTTC; CDR3: CASSLDPGQGRNYGYTF
V: TRBV29-1; size: -; D: -; J: TRBJ1-4; DNA: TGCAGCGTTGTAGGTCTCACAGACGAAAAACTGTTTTTT; CDR3: CSVVGLTDEKLFF
V: TRBV19; size: -; D: -; J: TRBJ2-7; DNA: TGTGCCAGTAGTATCACAGGGAGCTCCTACGAGCAGTACTTC; CDR3: CASSITGSSYEQYF
V: TRBV5-6; size: -; D: -; J: TRBJ2-3; DNA: TGTGCCAGCAGCTTGGTCGTACAGGGGAGGGGAGATACGCAGTATTTT; CDR3: CASSLVVQGRGDTQYF
V: TRBV12-3/TRBV12-4; size: few; D: -; J: TRBJ1-2; DNA: TGTGCCAGCAGGGGCGGGTATGGCTACACCTTC; CDR3: CASRGGYGYTF
V: TRBV19; size: -; D: -; J: TRBJ1-1; DNA: TGTGCCAGTACCATCCGGCGGGGTACTGCCACTGAAGCTTTCTTT; CDR3: CASTIRRGTATEAFF
V: TRBV27; size: medium-sized; D: -; J: TRBJ1-1; DNA: TGTGCCAGCAGTCCAGGGTCGGGGGACACTGAAGCTTTCTTT; CDR3: CASSPGSGDTEAFF
V: TRBV7-3; size: few; D: TRBD1; J: TRBJ2-2; DNA: TGTGCCAGCAGCTTAAATTCAGGGGGAACTAACACCGGGGAGCTGTTTTTT; CDR3: CASSLNSGGTNTGELFF
V: TRBV5-1; size: many; D: -; J: TRBJ1-6; DNA: TGCGCCAGCAGCTTCGACGGGCAGGGCGGATCACCCCTCCACTTT; CDR3: CASSFDGQGGSPLHF
V: TRBV27; size: few; D: -; J: TRBJ2-7; DNA: TGTGCCAGCAGTTTAATCCCAGGAGGGCCGACCTACGAGCAGTACTTC; CDR3: CASSLIPGGPTYEQYF
V: TRBV24-1; size: -; D: TRBD1; J: TRBJ2-7; DNA: TGTGCCACCAGTGATTGGGACAGCTACGAGCAGTACTTC; CDR3: CATSDWDSYEQYF
V: TRBV9; size: -; D: TRBD1; J: TRBJ2-7; DNA: TGTGCCAGCAGCGCCCAAAGGGACAGCCGTTCCTACGAGCAGTACTTC; CDR3: CASSAQRDSRSYEQYF
V: TRBV7-9; size: once; D: TRBD1; J: TRBJ1-2; DNA: TGTGCCAGCAGCTTAAGGGGGGGACAGGGAAACTATGGCTACACCTTC; CDR3: CASSLRGGQGNYGYTF
V: TRBV28; size: -; D: -; J: TRBJ1-2; DNA: TGTGCCAGCAGTTTGATCGTAGATTGGGACGGCTACACCTTC; CDR3: CASSLIVDWDGYTF
V: TRBV5-1; size: -; D: -; J: TRBJ1-5; DNA: TGCGCCAGCAGCTTGGCCGGTCCGGATCAGCCCCAGCATTTT; CDR3: CASSLAGPDQPQHF
V: TRBV7-2; size: many; D: -; J: TRBJ2-7; DNA: TGTGCCAGCAGCTTGGGGGCCACCTACGAGCAGTACTTC; CDR3: CASSLGATYEQYF
V: TRBV11-3; size: few; D: -; J: TRBJ2-7; DNA: TGTGCCAGCACCTCCCCCGGACACGTCTCCTACGAGCAGTACTTC; CDR3: CASTSPGHVSYEQYF
V: TRBV11-2; size: few; D: TRBD2; J: TRBJ2-1; DNA: TGTGCCAGCAGCGACAGACTAGCGGGGGGGCCCTACAATGAGCAGTTCTTC; CDR3: CASSDRLAGGPYNEQFF
V: TRBV7-2; size: -; D: TRBD2; J: TRBJ2-7; DNA: TGTGCCAGCAGCTTAGATGAACTAGCGGGGGCCTACGAGCAGTACTTC; CDR3: CASSLDELAGAYEQYF
V: TRBV6-1; size: -; D: -; J: TRBJ1-1; DNA: TGTGCCAGCAGTAAGCCGCCCAGGGGAATAAGGACTGAAGCTTTCTTT; CDR3: CASSKPPRGIRTEAFF
V: TRBV27; size: -; D: -; J: TRBJ1-1; DNA: TGTGCCAGCAGTTTCACAGATGGGGCTGAAGCTTTCTTT; CDR3: CASSFTDGAEAFF
V: TRBV7-6; size: -; D: TRBD1; J: TRBJ2-1; DNA: TGTGCCAGCGGGACAGAGATAAGCTCCTACAATGAGCAGTTCTTC; CDR3: CASGTEISSYNEQFF
V: TRBV4-3; size: -; D: TRBD1; J: TRBJ1-2; DNA: TGCGCCAGCAGCCCATGGACAGGGCAGAACTATGGCTACACCTTC; CDR3: CASSPWTGQNYGYTF
V: TRBV6-5; size: few; D: TRBD1; J: TRBJ1-1; DNA: TGTGCCAGCAGTGTCAGGGGGGGGAACACTGAAGCTTTCTTT; CDR3: CASSVRGGNTEAFF
V: TRBV18; size: -; D: TRBD1; J: TRBJ2-5; DNA: TGTGCCAGCTCACTATTCCCCAATATCCCGGGACAGGGGTCGGAGACCCAGTACTTC; CDR3: CASSLFPNIPGQGSETQYF
V: TRBV12-3/TRBV12-4; size: once; D: -; J: TRBJ1-1; DNA: TGTGCCAGCATCATGAGAGGGCGGGACACTGAAGCTTTCTTT; CDR3: CASIMRGRDTEAFF
V: TRBV7-6; size: -; D: TRBD1; J: TRBJ1-1; DNA: TGTGCCAGCAGCCCAATCGGGACAGGGGATCGAAGGGACACTGAAGCTTTCTTT; CDR3: CASSPIGTGDRRDTEAFF
V: TRBV6-1; size: few; D: TRBD1; J: TRBJ2-1; DNA: TGTGCCAGCAGGCCGGCCGGGACAGCCTACAATGAGCAGTTCTTC; CDR3: CASRPAGTAYNEQFF